What follows is one TCR beta chain and its context. Its binding antigen is unknown. Per-base quality was not reported, and no clone a single base away is much larger than it. The sample belongs to a study of technical replicates of blood from several donors (dated by TCRdb to about 2017). The receptor library was made with the immunoSEQ multiplex PCR assay. The immuneACCESS repertoire file appears here via TCRdb, limited to in-frame rearrangements. These files lack a portion of the clones; in checked studies, under half of the deficit traces to unresolved V genes, and the cause of the others is not known. This sample is represented by tens of thousands of clones; about 90% of them were singletons. Around 0.37% of the sample rests with the top ten. Via the germline V gene (reference sequence), CDR1 is SGHNT and CDR2 YYREEE. V is clipped by 7 bases and J by 12 bases, and the sequence between their germline boundaries is 13 bases long. From the cysteine through the phenylalanine, the CDR3 covers 10 amino acids. This entry keeps only the CDR3 DNA: 30 bases, framed from base 1.

Sequencing was performed on T cells isolated from PBMCs. The sequence joins TRBV5-4 to TRBJ2-5; the D gene lacks a confident call. The TCR comes from a human donor in good health. The DNA reads TGTGCCAGCCGCCACGGTACGAAGTACTTC. Its translation reads: CASRHGTKYF.